This entry concerns a single T cell receptor (beta chain). The antigen is undetermined. CDR1 is SEHNR, CDR2 FQNEAQ, per germline (reference sequence). This CDR3 has 16 residues. V gave up 5 bases and J gave up 2 bases; unmatched junction bases: 4. This entry belongs to a study of OX40 agonist ivuxolimab in advanced cancers. Study-level information: The patients received agonistic anti-OX40 (CD134) antibody ivuxolimab. Study-level results: Some patients without response likewise showed low normalized clonal expansion. At 0.1 to 3.0 mg/kg, clonal expansion of CD4+ and CD8+ blood T cells had occurred by week 6. The authors did not determine the antigen specificity of the expanded peripheral T cells.

Using immunoSEQ multiplex PCR, the repertoire was profiled, and TCRdb retains in-frame clones only, with some absent. The repertoire includes more than 45,000 clones, around nine tenths of them detected once, and about 10% sits in the top ten. This sequence joins TRBV7-9 and TRBJ2-5, with 14 bases that match TRBD2. Sequencing was performed on CD4+ or CD8+ T cells sorted from blood, taken in a trial of the OX40 agonist ivuxolimab. The sequence was obtained from an adult with an advanced solid tumor such as melanoma, head and neck, liver or kidney cancer. CDR3 DNA: TGTGCCAGCAGCGGATGGACTAGCGGGGGGCAAGAGACCCAGTACTTC. It yields the protein CASSGWTSGGQETQYF.